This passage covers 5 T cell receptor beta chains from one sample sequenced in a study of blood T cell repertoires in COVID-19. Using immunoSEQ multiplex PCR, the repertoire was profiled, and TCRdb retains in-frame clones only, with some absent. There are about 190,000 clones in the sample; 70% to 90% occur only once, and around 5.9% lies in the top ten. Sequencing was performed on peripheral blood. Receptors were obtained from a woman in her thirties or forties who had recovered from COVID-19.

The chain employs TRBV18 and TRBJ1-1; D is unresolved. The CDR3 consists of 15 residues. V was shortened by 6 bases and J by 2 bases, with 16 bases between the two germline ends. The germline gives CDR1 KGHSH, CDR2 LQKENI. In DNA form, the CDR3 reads TGTGCCAGCTCTTCTGCTGGCGGCGGTAACACTGAAGCTTTCTTT. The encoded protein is CASSSAGGGNTEAFF.

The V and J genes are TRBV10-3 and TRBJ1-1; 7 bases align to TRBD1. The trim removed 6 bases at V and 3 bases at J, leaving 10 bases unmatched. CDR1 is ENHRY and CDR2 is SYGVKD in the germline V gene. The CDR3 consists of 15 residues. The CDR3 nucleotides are TGTGCCATCAGCGAAGAGGACAGGCGCTACACTGAAGCTTTCTTT. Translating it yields CAISEEDRRYTEAFF.

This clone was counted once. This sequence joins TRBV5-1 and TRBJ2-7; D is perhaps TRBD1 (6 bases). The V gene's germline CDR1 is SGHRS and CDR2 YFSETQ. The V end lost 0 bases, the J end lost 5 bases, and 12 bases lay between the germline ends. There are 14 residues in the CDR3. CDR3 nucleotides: TGCGCCAGCAGCTTGGGGGATTACAGGGACGAGCAGTACTTC. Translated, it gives CASSLGDYRDEQYF.

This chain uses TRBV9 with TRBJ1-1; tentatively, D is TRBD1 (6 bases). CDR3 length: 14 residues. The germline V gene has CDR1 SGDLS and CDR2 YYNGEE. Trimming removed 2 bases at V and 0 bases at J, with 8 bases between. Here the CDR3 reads CASSVTGMNTEAFF. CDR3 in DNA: TGTGCCAGCAGCGTGACAGGAATGAACACTGAAGCTTTCTTT.

CDR3 nucleotide sequence: TGTGCCAGTAGTACCCTCGGAGGGCTCAACGAGCAGTACTTC. It yields the protein CASSTLGGLNEQYF. The chain carries TRBV19 and TRBJ2-7, with a tentative D call TRBD2 (6 bases). Trimming removed 4 bases from V and 5 bases from J, with 15 bases in between. The CDR3 length is 14 residues. CDR1 and CDR2 (germline): LNHDA, SQIVND (reference sequence).